The 22 T cell receptor beta chains below were found in one sample sequenced in a study of blood T cell repertoires in COVID-19. Profiling relied on immunoSEQ multiplex PCR, and the TCRdb table lists in-frame clones only, not all of them. The data hold some 110,000 clones, with roughly 81% observed a single time. The sequenced material came from peripheral blood. Source of these receptors: a woman in her seventies with acute or convalescent COVID-19.

The chain combines TRBV6-6 with TRBJ2-3; 14 nucleotides agree with TRBD2. V shed 5 bases, J shed 2 bases, and the junction held 9 bases outside the gene matches. CDR1 and CDR2 from the germline V gene are MNHNY and SVGAGI (reference sequence). The CDR3 has 18 amino acids. As DNA, the CDR3 is TGTGCCAGCAGTCCTTGGGGACTAGCGGGAGACCTCACAGATACGCAGTATTTT. It yields the protein CASSPWGLAGDLTDTQYF.

This chain connects TRBV19 to TRBJ2-5; D unresolved. V lost 1 base and J lost 2, with 11 bases in between. This CDR3 contains 15 residues. The germline CDR1 and CDR2 sequences are LNHDA and SQIVND (reference sequence). The CDR3 DNA reads TGTGCCAGTAGTATAGTCCGAGGCAGACAAGAGACCCAGTACTTC. Amino acid sequence: CASSIVRGRQETQYF. The whole variable domain, filled in from reference TRBV19 and TRBJ2-5, reads DGGITQSPKYLFRKEGQNVTLSCEQNLNHDAMYWYRQDPGQGLRLIYYSQIVNDFQKGDIAEGYSVSREKKESFPLTVTSAQKNPTAFYLCASSIVRGRQETQYFGPGTRLLVL.

The chain recombines TRBV5-1 with TRBJ1-1, with D possibly TRBD1 on 5 matching bases. The CDR3 loop spans 15 amino acids. Per germline, CDR1 SGHRS and CDR2 YFSETQ. V was cut by 2 bases and J by 4 bases, with 15 bases left in between. CDR3 nucleotides: TGCGCCAGCAGCTTAACCCAGGGTTTGGGCACTGAAGCTTTCTTT. Protein product: CASSLTQGLGTEAFF.

The chain links TRBV7-9 to TRBJ2-2; weak D call: TRBD2 (6 bases). The CDR3 has 16 amino acids. Germline CDR1 and CDR2: SEHNR and FQNEAQ (reference sequence). Trimming pared 3 bases from V and 6 bases from J, leaving 17 bases between. Here the CDR3 DNA reads TGTGCCAGCAGCTTTGGTTCGGGACTGACGCCCGGGGAGCTGTTTTTT. Translated: CASSFGSGLTPGELFF.

J is TRBJ1-4 and V is TRBV7-2; maybe TRBD1 (5 bases). The germline gives CDR1 SGHTA, CDR2 FQGNSA. The CDR3 contains 13 residues. Trimming left V 6 bases short and J 7 bases short, with 12 bases between. This CDR3 reads CASSWAGTEKLFF. CDR3 nucleotides: TGTGCCAGCAGTTGGGCGGGGACTGAAAAACTGTTTTTT. The complete variable domain, with remaining parts taken from reference TRBV7-2 and TRBJ1-4, reads GAGVSQSPSNKVTEKGKDVELRCDPISGHTALYWYRQSLGQGLEFLIYFQGNSAPDKSGLPSDRFSAERTGGSVSTLTIQRTQQEDSAVYLCASSWAGTEKLFFGSGTQLSVL.

V is TRBV18 and J is TRBJ2-7; weak D call: TRBD2 (5 bases). Trimming removed 3 bases at V and 2 bases at J, with 17 bases between. CDR1 and CDR2 (germline): KGHSH, LQKENI. The CDR3 spans 16 residues. The CDR3: CASSPAVASLTYEQYF. CDR3 DNA sequence: TGTGCCAGCTCACCCGCTGTGGCTAGCCTAACCTACGAGCAGTACTTC.

This sequence joins TRBV12-3 or TRBV12-4 and TRBJ1-1; D is unresolved. V was cut by 4 bases and J by 6 bases, with 12 bases left in between. The CDR3 is made up of 13 amino acids. The CDR3, as DNA: TGTGCCAGCAGTTCCGGAACTAACCCTGAAGCTTTCTTT. It is translated as CASSSGTNPEAFF.

V usage is TRBV7-6 and J usage is TRBJ2-7; D is perhaps TRBD1 (5 bases). Germline V gene sequence: CDR1 SGHVS, CDR2 FNYEAQ. The CDR3 sequence is 11 residues long. Trimming shortened V by 4 bases and J by 7 bases, and 8 bases separated the two germline ends. CDR3 nucleotides: TGTGCCAGCAGCTGGCCAGGGGAGCAGTACTTC. Protein: CASSWPGEQYF.

The rearrangement links TRBV4-3 to TRBJ2-4, with 10 bases fitting TRBD1. The V gene's germline CDR1 is LGHNA and CDR2 YSLEER. The V gene end was trimmed by 3 bases and the J gene end by 6 bases; junction bases not matched to a gene: 14. This CDR3 region has 18 residues. The CDR3 protein is CASSQAGTGALVGNIQYF. The CDR3 coding sequence is TGCGCCAGCAGCCAGGCCGGGACAGGGGCCCTCGTAGGAAACATTCAGTACTTC.

This chain uses TRBV7-9 with TRBJ1-1, with a possible D match to TRBD1 (6 bases). Trimming took 6 bases from V and 4 from J, leaving 12 bases between them. The CDR3 loop spans 13 amino acids. Germline lookup yields CDR1 SEHNR and CDR2 FQNEAQ (reference sequence). DNA for the CDR3: TGTGCCAGCAGGGTGCAGGGGCCCACTGAAGCTTTCTTT. Translated: CASRVQGPTEAFF.

This clone was observed a handful of times. The chain couples TRBV19 to TRBJ1-2; D call uncertain. Trimming shortened V by 4 bases and J by 0 bases, and 12 bases separated the two germline ends. Per the germline V gene, CDR1 is LNHDA and CDR2 is SQIVND (reference sequence). The CDR3 loop spans 15 amino acids. CDR3 nucleotides: TGTGCCAGTAGTACGTTTTACAGAGCTAACTATGGCTACACCTTC. As protein: CASSTFYRANYGYTF.

The V call is TRBV2, the J call TRBJ2-5; 9 nucleotides match TRBD2. V shed 7 bases, J shed 4 bases, and the junction held 10 bases outside the gene matches. The CDR3 length is 15 residues. Germline values: CDR1 SNHLY, CDR2 FYNNEI. CDR3 loop: CASTDGGRARETQYF. CDR3 in DNA: TGTGCCAGCACCGATGGCGGGAGGGCCCGAGAGACCCAGTACTTC.

The chain recombines TRBV28 with TRBJ1-5, with D uncertain. CDR1 and CDR2 from the germline V gene are MDHEN and SYDVKM. Trimming took off 2 bases at V and 4 bases at J, with 21 bases between the two ends. The CDR3 consists of 18 residues. CDR3 nucleotides: TGTGCCAGCAGTTTACCTAGCAAGACAAGAAGTTTTAATCAGCCCCAGCATTTT. This translates into CASSLPSKTRSFNQPQHF.

This clone has a single count. This chain links TRBV5-1 with TRBJ2-3; 9 bases agree with TRBD2. The V and J ends lost 0 bases and 5 bases, in that order; junction bases with no gene match: 7. This CDR3 region has 16 residues. In germline, CDR1 is SGHRS, CDR2 YFSETQ. For the CDR3, the DNA is TGCGCCAGCAGCTTGGAAGCGGGGGGCATCTTAGATACGCAGTATTTT. Protein: CASSLEAGGILDTQYF.

CDR3 DNA: TGTGCCAGCAGGCCCAGGGGGCTGGCTAATGAAAAACTGTTTTTT. Protein: CASRPRGLANEKLFF. The rearrangement links TRBV28 to TRBJ1-4; 8 nucleotides match TRBD1. Per the germline V gene, CDR1 is MDHEN and CDR2 is SYDVKM. The junction had 6 bases not matched to a gene; V was cut back by 6 bases and J by 3 bases. The CDR3 is made up of 15 amino acids.

The chain couples TRBV7-2 to TRBJ2-2; 9 nucleotides agree with TRBD1. This CDR3 has 16 amino acids. The J segment lost 7 bases and the V segment lost 1 base, leaving 7 bases of the junction unmatched. CDR1 is SGHTA, CDR2 FQGNSA, per germline. The CDR3 DNA reads TGTGCCAGCAGCTTAGGGACAGGGGTTATCGACGGGGAGCTGTTTTTT. Amino acid sequence: CASSLGTGVIDGELFF.

This chain connects TRBV2 to TRBJ1-1; D is ambiguous. The CDR3 runs to 14 residues. CDR1 is SNHLY and CDR2 is FYNNEI in the germline V gene. Trimming removed 3 bases at V and 0 bases at J, with 8 bases between. The chain's CDR3 is CASSDRYMNTEAFF. The CDR3 region has the DNA TGTGCCAGCAGTGACAGATACATGAACACTGAAGCTTTCTTT.

This rearrangement joins TRBV5-8 to TRBJ1-1, with D unclear. In germline, CDR1 is SGHTS, CDR2 YDEGEE. Trimming took off 3 bases at V and 6 bases at J, with 12 bases between the two ends. CDR3 length equals 13 residues. The CDR3 reads CASSYSGYPEAFF. For the CDR3, the DNA is TGTGCCAGCAGCTATTCCGGGTATCCTGAAGCTTTCTTT. Using reference TRBV5-8 and TRBJ1-1 for the parts outside the CDR3, the full variable domain is EAGVTQSPTHLIKTRGQQATLRCSPISGHTSVYWYQQALGLGLQFLLWYDEGEERNRGNFPPRFSGRQFPNYSSELNVNALELEDSALYLCASSYSGYPEAFFGQGTRLTVV.

The chain uses TRBV7-2 and TRBJ1-1, with D perhaps TRBD1 (6 bases). The germline V gene encodes CDR1 SGHTA and CDR2 FQGNSA. Trimming stripped 6 bases from V and 6 bases from J, with 14 bases between. The CDR3 extends over 13 amino acids. The CDR3 loop is CASSLRGGPEAFF. CDR3 sequence (DNA): TGTGCCAGCAGTTTAAGAGGGGGTCCTGAAGCTTTCTTT.

The gene calls are TRBV6-6 and TRBJ2-7; 7 nucleotides match TRBD2. The J segment lost 2 bases and the V segment lost 7 bases, leaving 8 bases of the junction unmatched. The CDR3 covers 14 residues. Germline V gives CDR1 MNHNY, CDR2 SVGAGI (reference sequence). The CDR3 region has the DNA TGTGCCAGCACAGAGCGGGAACGTGCCTACGAGCAGTACTTC. Translation: CASTERERAYEQYF.

V usage is TRBV2 and J usage is TRBJ2-3; 8 nucleotides match TRBD1. Germline V gene lookup returns CDR1 SNHLY and CDR2 FYNNEI. J lost 3 bases, V lost 4 bases, and 6 bases had no gene match. The CDR3 runs to 15 residues. CDR3 loop: CASSVDRGGTDTQYF. The CDR3 nucleotides read TGTGCCAGCAGTGTAGACAGGGGAGGTACAGATACGCAGTATTTT.

In its sample, this clone was seen a few times. The V and J genes are TRBV4-3 and TRBJ1-2; D is possibly TRBD1 (5 bases). Germline loops: CDR1 LGHNA, CDR2 YSLEER. Trimming stripped 4 bases from V and 5 bases from J, with 17 bases between. CDR3 length: 15 amino acids. The CDR3 DNA is TGCGCCAGCAGCCGGATAGCGGGGGAAATGTATGGCTACACCTTC. Translated, it gives CASSRIAGEMYGYTF.